This entry lists 14 T cell receptor beta chains sequenced from one sample in a study of T cell repertoires in cytomegalovirus infection. TCRdb analysed the reads with MiXCR anew, one entry per CDR3 protein. The sample holds roughly 500,000 distinct CDR3 sequences, 30% to 40% seen once. Antigens of these TCRs are unknown. The sequenced sample was cultured PBMCs, obtained from culture after CMV antigen stimulation. Receptors originate from a human donor in good health (CMV status not recorded). Some clones in this sample may be carry-over from other donors' samples.

V usage is TRBV7-2 and J usage is TRBJ2-3; TRBD2 matches 9 bases. Unmatched junction bases numbered 3, after V lost 3 bases and J lost 2 bases. Per the germline V gene, CDR1 is SGHTA and CDR2 is FQGNSA. The length of the CDR3 is 15 residues. CDR3 protein: CASSLASGVTDTQYF. The DNA for the CDR3 is TGTGCCAGCAGCTTGGCTAGCGGGGTCACAGATACGCAGTATTTT. The entire variable domain, with the rest obtained from reference TRBV7-2 and TRBJ2-3, is as follows: GAGVSQSPSNKVTEKGKDVELRCDPISGHTALYWYRQSLGQGLEFLIYFQGNSAPDKSGLPSDRFSAERTGGSVSTLTIQRTQQEDSAVYLCASSLASGVTDTQYFGPGTRLTVL.

This clonotype was detected a few times. This chain uses TRBV7-9 with TRBJ2-1, with 8 bases identical to TRBD2. The CDR3 covers 15 residues. J gave up 2 bases and V 7 bases, and 7 bases lay outside the gene matches. CDR1 is SEHNR and CDR2 is FQNEAQ in the germline V gene (reference sequence). The CDR3 DNA reads TGTGCCAGCAAATCGGCGGGAGGCGCCTACAATGAGCAGTTCTTC. Translated, it gives CASKSAGGAYNEQFF. Using reference TRBV7-9 and TRBJ2-1 for the parts outside the CDR3, the full variable domain is DTGVSQNPRHKITKRGQNVTFRCDPISEHNRLYWYRQTLGQGPEFLTYFQNEAQLEKSRLLSDRFSAERPKGSFSTLEIQRTEQGDSAMYLCASKSAGGAYNEQFFGPGTRLTVL.

The chain couples TRBV7-2 to TRBJ2-3; no definite D call. The V and J ends lost 1 base and 12 bases respectively, with 14 bases between them. The germline V gene has CDR1 SGHTA and CDR2 FQGNSA. The CDR3 spans 13 residues. CDR3: CASSLEFQGPQYF. The CDR3, as DNA: TGTGCCAGCAGCTTAGAGTTCCAAGGCCCTCAGTATTTT.

This clonotype occurred a few times. The rearrangement joins TRBV2 to TRBJ2-1; the D is unclear. The CDR3 extends over 11 amino acids. Germline CDR1 SNHLY, CDR2 FYNNEI. V was pared by 9 bases and J by 8 bases, with 11 bases between. The CDR3 protein is CASSRVDEQFF. DNA for the CDR3: TGTGCCAGTTCTAGGGTAGATGAGCAGTTCTTC.

The chain employs TRBV7-9 and TRBJ2-2; 9 nucleotides match TRBD1. The ends lost 7 bases at V and 4 bases at J; junction bases unmatched: 4. Per germline, CDR1 SEHNR and CDR2 FQNEAQ (reference sequence). The CDR3 spans 14 residues. CDR3 sequence reads: CASTGTGSTGELFF. For the CDR3, the DNA is TGTGCCAGCACCGGGACAGGGAGCACCGGGGAGCTGTTTTTT.

The chain has TRBV7-2 and TRBJ2-3; possibly TRBD2 for D (5 bases). CDR3 size: 16 residues. Looked up from germline, CDR1 is SGHTA and CDR2 is FQGNSA. V dropped 0 bases and J dropped 3 bases, with 13 bases sitting between them. The CDR3 loop reads CASSLAEAVLTDTQYF. The DNA for the CDR3 is TGTGCCAGCAGCTTAGCGGAGGCCGTCTTAACAGATACGCAGTATTTT.

This clonotype was seen repeatedly, ten times or more. The genes are TRBV7-2 and TRBJ1-1; no definite D call. Trimming pared 1 base from V and 1 base from J, leaving 4 bases between. Germline values: CDR1 SGHTA, CDR2 FQGNSA. This CDR3 region has 13 residues. The CDR3 is CASSLEQNTEAFF. In DNA, the CDR3 is TGTGCCAGCAGCTTAGAACAGAACACTGAAGCTTTCTTT. Complete variable domain (other parts from reference TRBV7-2 and TRBJ1-1): GAGVSQSPSNKVTEKGKDVELRCDPISGHTALYWYRQSLGQGLEFLIYFQGNSAPDKSGLPSDRFSAERTGGSVSTLTIQRTQQEDSAVYLCASSLEQNTEAFFGQGTRLTVV.

The J gene is TRBJ1-1, the V gene TRBV6-1, with D possibly being TRBD1 (6 bases). With 4 bases removed from V and 5 bases from J, the gap between germline ends came to 11 bases. Per germline, CDR1 MNHNS and CDR2 SASEGT. CDR3 length: 13 amino acids. The CDR3 protein is CASSARRGTEAFF. The CDR3 DNA is TGTGCCAGCAGTGCGAGAAGGGGGACTGAAGCTTTCTTT.

This clonotype is a singleton in its sample. The chain recombines TRBV20-1 with TRBJ1-4; perhaps TRBD1 as D (6 bases). Between the trimmed V and J ends, which lost 3 bases and 7 bases, there was a span of 18 bases. The CDR3 is 15 amino acids. CDR1 DFQATT and CDR2 SNEGSKA come from the germline V gene (reference sequence). The CDR3 region has the DNA TGCAGTGCTAGCCCGGGGGAGACAGGAGGTGAAAAACTGTTTTTT. Translating it yields CSASPGETGGEKLFF.

V is TRBV11-2 and J is TRBJ2-7, with D tentatively TRBD2 (6 bases). Germline V gives CDR1 SGHAT, CDR2 FQNNGV. The V end lost 3 bases, the J end lost 2 bases, and 14 bases lay between the germline ends. The CDR3 sequence is 15 residues long. In DNA, the CDR3 is TGTGCCAGCAGCTTTTCCGACGGGAGTGCCTACGAGCAGTACGTC. Residues: CASSFSDGSAYEQYV.

This clonotype has only a few counts. This chain uses TRBV3-1 with TRBJ2-5, with unresolved D. This CDR3 comprises 13 residues. With 3 bases removed from V and 2 bases from J, the gap between germline ends came to 7 bases. Germline V gene data show CDR1 as LGHDT and CDR2 as YNNKEL (reference sequence). The CDR3 DNA reads as TGTGCCAGCAGCCACGCAGCGCAAGAGACCCAGTACTTC. Amino acid sequence: CASSHAAQETQYF.

This rearrangement joins TRBV29-1 to TRBJ2-3; a possible D gene is TRBD2 (6 bases). Germline assignment: CDR1 SQVTM and CDR2 ANQGSEA. The CDR3 loop spans 11 amino acids. The CDR3 coding sequence is TGCAGTGTTCGGGGGACAGATACGCAGTATTTT. Residues: CSVRGTDTQYF.

This clonotype was detected ten times or more. The chain uses TRBV7-2 and TRBJ2-3, with 11 bases fitting TRBD2. The ends lost 1 base at V and 6 bases at J; junction bases unmatched: 6. Per the germline V gene, CDR1 is SGHTA and CDR2 is FQGNSA. The CDR3 has 16 amino acids. This chain's CDR3 is CASSLGLAGLLDTQYF. CDR3 sequence (DNA): TGTGCCAGCAGCTTAGGACTAGCGGGACTCCTGGATACGCAGTATTTT. The full variable domain, with the rest looked up from reference TRBV7-2 and TRBJ2-3, is GAGVSQSPSNKVTEKGKDVELRCDPISGHTALYWYRQSLGQGLEFLIYFQGNSAPDKSGLPSDRFSAERTGGSVSTLTIQRTQQEDSAVYLCASSLGLAGLLDTQYFGPGTRLTVL.

In this sample, this clonotype turned up many times. The genes are TRBV7-2 and TRBJ2-4; 8 bases are a match to TRBD1. In germline, CDR1 is SGHTA, CDR2 FQGNSA. The length of the CDR3 is 14 residues. V lost 2 bases to trimming and J lost 7 bases; unmatched junction nucleotides: 4. CDR3 sequence (DNA): TGTGCCAGCAGCTTACCAGGGGGCCCGAACATTCAGTACTTC. Amino acid sequence: CASSLPGGPNIQYF.